A single sample is the source of the 32 T cell receptor beta chains below, sequenced in a study of shared T cell receptors in the human thymus. Clones were read by immunoSEQ multiplex PCR, and TCRdb kept only the in-frame ones, dropping some. This table holds some 400,000 clones, 85% to 95% found once. Sequencing was done on a sample of thymocytes. Receptors were obtained from a human donor.

This chain connects TRBV5-5 to TRBJ1-5, with D unresolved. Germline assignment: CDR1 SGHKS and CDR2 YYEKEE (reference sequence). This CDR3 has 16 amino acids. V was clipped by 0 bases and J by 4 bases, with 14 bases between them. This CDR3 reads CASSLGYLIANQPQHF. As DNA, the CDR3 is TGTGCCAGCAGCTTGGGTTACCTTATAGCGAATCAGCCCCAGCATTTT. The entire variable domain, with the rest obtained from reference TRBV5-5 and TRBJ1-5, is as follows: DAGVTQSPTHLIKTRGQQVTLRCSPISGHKSVSWYQQVLGQGPQFIFQYYEKEERGRGNFPDRFSARQFPNYSSELNVNALLLGDSALYLCASSLGYLIANQPQHFGDGTRLSIL.

The genes are TRBV7-3 and TRBJ2-2; TRBD2 matches at 10 bases. The CDR3 is 17 residues long. V dropped 3 bases and J dropped 3; count of bases not matched to a gene: 7. Germline lookup yields CDR1 SGHTA and CDR2 FQGTGA. CDR3 DNA sequence: TGTGCCAGCAGCTTCCCTAGCGGGAGTGGGGACACCGGGGAGCTGTTTTTT. Translated: CASSFPSGSGDTGELFF.

The V gene is TRBV5-8, the J gene TRBJ2-1; 8 bases are a match to TRBD2. The junction had 18 bases not matched to a gene; V was cut back by 4 bases and J by 3 bases. The germline CDR1 and CDR2 sequences are SGHTS and YDEGEE. This CDR3 region has 19 residues. The CDR3 spells CASSPPSGAPAGGYNEQFF. CDR3 bases: TGTGCCAGCAGCCCACCGAGTGGGGCACCGGCGGGAGGCTACAATGAGCAGTTCTTC.

The genes are TRBV28 and TRBJ2-1, with D tentatively TRBD1 (6 bases). Germline V gives CDR1 MDHEN, CDR2 SYDVKM. V was clipped by 9 bases and J by 2 bases, with 17 bases between them. CDR3 length: 15 amino acids. The CDR3 reads CASELSGAPYNEQFF. The CDR3 DNA reads TGTGCCAGTGAACTCTCAGGGGCCCCCTACAATGAGCAGTTCTTC.

The gene calls are TRBV27 and TRBJ2-1, with 7 bases fitting TRBD1. The CDR3 totals 15 residues. V lost 7 bases and J lost 4; bases outside the gene matches: 10. Germline CDR1 is MNHEY and CDR2 is SMNVEV (reference sequence). CDR3 sequence (DNA): TGTGCCAGCATTAGACAGGGAATAAATTACAATGAGCAGTTCTTC. It codes for CASIRQGINYNEQFF.

The chain combines TRBV7-8 with TRBJ2-5; D is perhaps TRBD2 (6 bases). The V end was cut by 5 bases, the J end by 5 bases, with 18 bases between. The CDR3 is 15 amino acids. Germline V gives CDR1 SGHVS, CDR2 FQNEAQ. The CDR3 here is CASSLPGEARETQYF. In DNA, the CDR3 is TGTGCCAGCAGCCTCCCCGGGGAGGCCCGGGAGACCCAGTACTTC.

J is TRBJ2-1 and V is TRBV7-2; D is perhaps TRBD1 or TRBD2 (5 bases each). V dropped 8 bases and J dropped 8 bases, with 22 bases sitting between them. Germline CDR1 SGHTA, CDR2 FQGNSA. The CDR3 runs 15 residues. DNA of the CDR3: TGTGCCAGCGGTGAGTCGGACAAGAGGGGCGATGAGCAGTTCTTC. Protein: CASGESDKRGDEQFF.

The chain recombines TRBV7-2 with TRBJ2-1, with 7 bases aligning to TRBD1. Germline CDR1 and CDR2: SGHTA and FQGNSA. This CDR3 contains 16 residues. Trimming took 5 bases from V and 5 from J; bases not matched to a gene: 12. CDR3: CASSAGTVDPNNEQFF. The DNA for the CDR3 is TGTGCCAGCAGCGCCGGGACAGTGGATCCAAACAATGAGCAGTTCTTC.

The chain uses TRBV5-1 and TRBJ1-1; TRBD1 matches 7 bases. The V segment lost 4 bases and the J segment 3 bases; nucleotides outside the gene matches: 9. The CDR3 extends over 15 amino acids. Germline V gene sequence: CDR1 SGHRS, CDR2 YFSETQ. CDR3 in DNA: TGCGCCAGCAGCGGCAAAGGGGGCTTGGACACTGAAGCTTTCTTT. Translated, it gives CASSGKGGLDTEAFF.

V is TRBV11-3 and J is TRBJ2-2; no definite D call. Germline loops: CDR1 SGHNT, CDR2 YENEEA. V lost 1 base and J lost 7, with 25 bases in between. The CDR3 is made up of 19 amino acids. CDR3 in amino acids: CASSLVENTDPWRDGELFF. CDR3 nucleotides: TGTGCCAGCAGCTTAGTAGAAAACACCGACCCCTGGCGAGACGGGGAGCTGTTTTTT. Full variable domain (remainder filled in from reference TRBV11-3 and TRBJ2-2): EAGVVQSPRYKIIEKKQPVAFWCNPISGHNTLYWYLQNLGQGPELLIRYENEEAVDDSQLPKDRFSAERLKGVDSTLKIQPAELGDSAVYLCASSLVENTDPWRDGELFFGEGSRLTVL.

This rearrangement joins TRBV27 to TRBJ2-7, with 10 bases identical to TRBD2. V lost 5 bases and J lost 5; bases outside the gene matches: 12. The length of the CDR3 is 16 residues. Per the germline V gene, CDR1 is MNHEY and CDR2 is SMNVEV (reference sequence). The CDR3 loop reads CASSRPGAGGGNEQYF. In DNA, the CDR3 is TGTGCCAGCAGTCGTCCGGGAGCGGGAGGGGGAAACGAGCAGTACTTC.

J is TRBJ2-7 and V is TRBV28; 7 positions match TRBD2. With V trimmed by 6 bases and J by 1 base, 12 bases remained unmatched. The CDR3 runs 16 residues. Germline lookup yields CDR1 MDHEN and CDR2 SYDVKM. CDR3 bases: TGTGCCAGCAGAACGGATACGGGAGGCTGGTCCTACGAGCAGTACTTC. Translating gives CASRTDTGGWSYEQYF.

DNA of the CDR3: TGTGCCAGCAGCCCAGTCGGGACACTCATGAACACTGAAGCTTTCTTT. It yields the protein CASSPVGTLMNTEAFF. This chain links TRBV7-8 with TRBJ1-1; perhaps TRBD1 as D (6 bases). Germline-derived CDR1 and CDR2 are SGHVS and FQNEAQ. CDR3 length equals 16 residues. V was shortened by 5 bases and J by 0 bases, with 16 bases between the two germline ends.

A remark on this clone: Germline and junction disagree at one end, which may indicate a read error. The chain recombines TRBV18 with TRBJ2-1, with 9 bases lining up with TRBD1. The CDR3 spans 14 residues. The germline gives CDR1 KGHSH, CDR2 LQKENI. The CDR3 DNA reads TGTGCCAGCTCGCCACAGGGGGCTTATAATGAGCAGTTCTTC. As protein: CASSPQGAYNEQFF.

The chain employs TRBV5-3 and TRBJ1-1; TRBD1 matches at 11 bases. TRBV5-3 qualifies as an ORF whose function is uncertain. The CDR3 runs 17 residues. The V gene end was trimmed by 4 bases and the J gene end by 4 bases; junction bases not matched to a gene: 12. The CDR3: CARSPGDRGEVGTEAFF. The CDR3 region has the DNA TGTGCCAGAAGCCCCGGGGACAGGGGGGAAGTAGGCACTGAAGCTTTCTTT.

The gene calls are TRBV5-8 and TRBJ2-7; 8 nucleotides line up with TRBD1. CDR1 is SGHTS and CDR2 is YDEGEE in the germline V gene. V was clipped by 2 bases and J by 3 bases; unmatched bases: 7. The CDR3 runs to 15 residues. The CDR3 sequence is CASSFLGQGYYEQYF. DNA of the CDR3: TGTGCCAGCAGCTTCCTCGGACAGGGTTACTACGAGCAGTACTTC.

The V call is TRBV7-7, the J call TRBJ2-3, with unresolved D. V lost 3 bases, J lost 1 base, and 5 bases lay in between. This CDR3 is built from 13 residues. Germline-derived CDR1 and CDR2 are SSHAT and FNYEAQ (reference sequence). The CDR3 nucleotides read TGTGCCAGCAGCTTGAGGCGCACAGATACGCAGTATTTT. This sequence encodes CASSLRRTDTQYF.

The CDR3 nucleotides read TGTGCCAGCAGCCGTAACGGGACAGGCACCTACGAGCAGTACTTC. Its translation is CASSRNGTGTYEQYF. The rearrangement joins TRBV5-8 to TRBJ2-7; 8 nucleotides agree with TRBD1. In germline, CDR1 is SGHTS, CDR2 YDEGEE. Trimming removed 4 bases from V and 2 bases from J; junction bases left unmatched: 8. This CDR3 region has 15 residues.

This rearrangement joins TRBV5-4 to TRBJ2-3, with 12 positions matching TRBD2. With 4 bases clipped from V and 3 bases from J, the junction kept 12 bases outside the gene matches. CDR3 size: 18 residues. CDR1 SGHNT and CDR2 YYREEE come from the germline V gene (reference sequence). The CDR3 DNA sequence: TGTGCCAGCAGCGACCTAGCGGGAGGGCCTCTCGGTACAGATACGCAGTATTTT. It codes for CASSDLAGGPLGTDTQYF.

The chain has TRBV5-6 and TRBJ1-5; D is uncertain. The CDR3 spans 13 residues. Trimming stripped 1 base from V and 2 bases from J, with 4 bases between. Germline loops: CDR1 SGHDT, CDR2 YYEEEE. The chain's CDR3 is CASSLQGNQPQHF. The CDR3 DNA is TGTGCCAGCAGCTTGCAGGGCAATCAGCCCCAGCATTTT.

V usage is TRBV28 and J usage is TRBJ2-7; D gene ambiguous. In germline, CDR1 is MDHEN, CDR2 SYDVKM. Between the trimmed V and J ends, which lost 3 bases and 6 bases, there was a span of 15 bases. The CDR3 length is 14 residues. CDR3 sequence reads: CASSFIDSFFEQYF. The CDR3 nucleotides read TGTGCCAGCAGTTTCATCGACTCCTTCTTCGAGCAGTACTTC.

J is TRBJ2-2 and V is TRBV4-2; 13 nucleotides match TRBD2. The CDR3 has 20 amino acids. V was clipped by 1 base and J by 4 bases; unmatched bases: 12. Germline loops: CDR1 LGHNA, CDR2 YNFKEQ. The CDR3 sequence is CASSQGEGLAGDRGTGELFF. In DNA, the CDR3 is TGTGCCAGCAGCCAAGGGGAAGGACTAGCGGGAGATCGCGGCACCGGGGAGCTGTTTTTT.

CDR3 sequence (DNA): TGTGCCACCAGCAGGATTCTAAAAGGCTACACCTTC. It yields the protein CATSRILKGYTF. V gene TRBV15 combines with J gene TRBJ1-2; D not certain. Trimming left V 3 bases short and J 8 bases short, with 10 bases between. Germline V gene data show CDR1 as LNHNV and CDR2 as YYDKDF (reference sequence). This CDR3 comprises 12 residues.

This clone was counted a single time. The J gene is TRBJ2-7, the V gene TRBV9, with D possibly TRBD2 on 7 matching bases. In germline, CDR1 is SGDLS, CDR2 YYNGEE. V lost 2 bases and J lost 3, with 12 bases in between. The CDR3 has 14 residues. CDR3: CASSVGGRLYEQYF. CDR3 nucleotides: TGTGCCAGCAGCGTGGGGGGGCGACTCTACGAGCAGTACTTC.

This clone was found a few times. The chain links TRBV10-3 to TRBJ1-1, with 7 bases fitting TRBD1. CDR1 and CDR2 from the germline V gene are ENHRY and SYGVKD. V shed 7 bases, J shed 2 bases, and the junction held 4 bases outside the gene matches. The CDR3 is 13 residues long. In nucleotides, the CDR3 is TGTGCCATCAAAAACAGGGGAAACACTGAAGCTTTCTTT. Encoded protein: CAIKNRGNTEAFF.

The chain employs TRBV6-5 and TRBJ2-7; D remains ambiguous. This CDR3 is built from 14 residues. Trimming pared 0 bases from V and 1 base from J, leaving 7 bases between. Germline loops: CDR1 MNHEY, CDR2 SVGAGI. The CDR3 region has the DNA TGTGCCAGCAGTTACTCCGGACCTTCCTACGAGCAGTACTTC. Its translation: CASSYSGPSYEQYF.

The genes are TRBV15 and TRBJ2-7, with a tentative D call TRBD1 (6 bases). CDR1 is LNHNV, CDR2 YYDKDF, per germline (reference sequence). The CDR3 has 16 amino acids. Trimming shortened V by 0 bases and J by 0 bases, and 12 bases separated the two germline ends. CDR3 DNA sequence: TGTGCCACCAGCAGAGATGGACAGCCGAGCTCCTACGAGCAGTACTTC. It translates to CATSRDGQPSSYEQYF.

The V gene is TRBV7-9, the J gene TRBJ2-5; TRBD2 matches 13 bases. With 5 bases clipped from V and 4 bases from J, the junction kept 7 bases outside the gene matches. CDR1 and CDR2 from the germline V gene are SEHNR and FQNEAQ (reference sequence). This CDR3 has 16 residues. This CDR3 is CASSARLAGGRETQYF. The CDR3 DNA sequence: TGTGCCAGCAGCGCCCGACTAGCGGGGGGCCGAGAGACCCAGTACTTC.

The V call is TRBV15, the J call TRBJ2-7, with 9 positions matching TRBD2. The CDR3 totals 16 residues. J lost 2 bases, V lost 0 bases, and 5 bases had no gene match. Germline V gene sequence: CDR1 LNHNV, CDR2 YYDKDF (reference sequence). The CDR3 reads CATSREQREAPYEQYF. In DNA, the CDR3 is TGTGCCACCAGCAGAGAGCAGCGGGAGGCCCCCTACGAGCAGTACTTC.

This rearrangement joins TRBV21-1 to TRBJ1-5. TRBV21-1 is a recognized pseudogene. The CDR3 extends over 17 amino acids. CDR3 DNA: TGTGCCAGCAGCAAAGGGGGACGCGGGGGAAGCAATCAGCCCCAGCATTTT. It specifies CASSKGGRGGSNQPQHF.

The V gene is TRBV18, the J gene TRBJ1-1; 7 bases map to TRBD1. The germline V gene encodes CDR1 KGHSH and CDR2 LQKENI. V was clipped by 0 bases and J by 1 base; unmatched bases: 11. CDR3 length equals 18 residues. CDR3 DNA: TGTGCCAGCTCACCACCGAAGGTCAGGGGGTCCCAGAACACTGAAGCTTTCTTT. Protein sequence: CASSPPKVRGSQNTEAFF.

The chain employs TRBV2 and TRBJ1-2; D remains ambiguous. The V gene lost 9 bases and the J gene lost 2 bases, with 13 bases spanning the gap. The CDR3 spans 13 residues. Looked up from germline, CDR1 is SNHLY and CDR2 is FYNNEI. The CDR3 spells CASGRRANYGYTF. CDR3 coding DNA: TGTGCCAGTGGCCGCCGGGCCAACTATGGCTACACCTTC.